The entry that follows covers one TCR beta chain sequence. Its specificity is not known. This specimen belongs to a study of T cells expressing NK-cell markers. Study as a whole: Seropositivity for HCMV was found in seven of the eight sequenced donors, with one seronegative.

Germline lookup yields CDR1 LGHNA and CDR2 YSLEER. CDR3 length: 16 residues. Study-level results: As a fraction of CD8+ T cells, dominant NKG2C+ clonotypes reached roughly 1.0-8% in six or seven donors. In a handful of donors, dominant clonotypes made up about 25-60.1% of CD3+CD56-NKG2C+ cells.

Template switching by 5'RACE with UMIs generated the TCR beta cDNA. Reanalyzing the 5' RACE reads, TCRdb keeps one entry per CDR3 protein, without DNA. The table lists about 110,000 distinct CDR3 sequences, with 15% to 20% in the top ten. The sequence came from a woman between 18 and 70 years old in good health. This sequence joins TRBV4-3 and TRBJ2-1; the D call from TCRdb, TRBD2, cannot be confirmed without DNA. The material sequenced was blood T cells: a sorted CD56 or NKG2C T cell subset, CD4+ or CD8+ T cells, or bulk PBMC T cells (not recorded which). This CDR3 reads CASSQAGVAENNEQFF.